This T cell receptor beta chain was observed in a study of shared clonotypes between healthy human individuals. In this sample, this clone turned up a few times. The assay was immunoSEQ multiplex PCR, and TCRdb's table has in-frame clones only and misses some. The table lists roughly 700,000 clones, approximately 79% of them singletons. The V and J ends lost 4 bases and 7 bases respectively, with 30 bases between them. The germline gives CDR1 SGHRS, CDR2 YFSETQ. The CDR3 runs to 19 residues. Sequencing was carried out using memory CD4+ T cells sorted from blood. Subset of the sample: CD45RA-negative fraction. J is TRBJ2-1 and V is TRBV5-1; D is tentatively TRBD1 or TRBD2 (9 bases each). The sequence was obtained from a woman aged 30 to 39 in good health. The CDR3 DNA sequence: TGCGCCAGCAGCGACGGGACAGGGCTTCGGGCGGGAGGGAGGAATGAGCAGTTCTTC. Its translation: CASSDGTGLRAGGRNEQFF.